This T cell receptor (beta chain) emerged from a study of regulatory T cells in long-lasting Graves disease. The germline CDR1 and CDR2 sequences are LGHDT and YNNKEL (reference sequence). The CDR3 spans 13 residues. V lost 2 bases to trimming and J lost 13 bases, with 17 bases between them. This clonotype was recorded a few times. Stated time point: persistent/refractory GD, antithyroid drugs over 5 years with positive TRAb. The authors made the TCR library using RNA they extracted from PBMCs. HTBI primers from iRepertoire and Arm-PCR of CDR3 regions yielded the TCR beta libraries. MiXCR, applied by TCRdb to the multiplex PCR reads, yields one record per CDR3 protein. Of under 450,000 distinct CDR3 sequences listed, approximately 25% were seen once; the top ten hold less than 30%.

The receptor's source is a woman aged 40 to 55 with Graves disease. V usage is TRBV3-1 and J usage is TRBJ1-1, with D tentatively TRBD1 (6 bases). Sequenced here: peripheral blood mononuclear cells (PBMCs), sampled when the disease was refractory, from a patient treated with antithyroid drugs. The CDR3 loop is CASSQRGWDIVFF. The CDR3 bases are TGTGCCAGCAGCCAAAGAGGGTGGGACATCGTTTTCTTT. The whole variable domain, filled in from reference TRBV3-1 and TRBJ1-1, reads DTAVSQTPKYLVTQMGNDKSIKCEQNLGHDTMYWYKQDSKKFLKIMFSYNNKELIINETVPNRFSPKSPDKAHLNLHINSLELGDSAVYFCASSQRGWDIVFFGQGTRLTVV.